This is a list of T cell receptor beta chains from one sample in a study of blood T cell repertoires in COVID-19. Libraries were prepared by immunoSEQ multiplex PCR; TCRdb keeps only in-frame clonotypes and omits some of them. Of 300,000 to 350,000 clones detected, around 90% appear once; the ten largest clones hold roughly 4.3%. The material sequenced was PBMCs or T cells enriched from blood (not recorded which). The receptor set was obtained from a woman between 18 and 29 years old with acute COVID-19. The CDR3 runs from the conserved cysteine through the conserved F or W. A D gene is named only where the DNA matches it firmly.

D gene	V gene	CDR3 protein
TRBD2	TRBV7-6	CASSRLAGDSQYF
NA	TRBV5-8	CASRLTAGGGSNYGYTF
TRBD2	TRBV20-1	CSASLAGGETQYF
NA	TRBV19	CASSSHRARGTQYF
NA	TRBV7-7	CASSLASPGTGELFF
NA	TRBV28	CASSLGHRPGNTIYF
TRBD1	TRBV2	CASSLEAGGNTEAFF
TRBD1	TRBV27	CASSLQGGNYGYTF
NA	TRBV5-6	CASSYSGNQPQHF
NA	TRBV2	CASRTTVLTEAFF
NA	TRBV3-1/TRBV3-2	CASSPTRVQETQYF
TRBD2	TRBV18	CASSPNTGTSGRANEQFF
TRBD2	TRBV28	CASSFQLAGGSYNEQFF
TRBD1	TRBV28	CAMSGAGGRETQYF
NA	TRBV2	CASRAGPYNEQFF
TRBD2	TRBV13	CASSLGEYSGRVEETQYF
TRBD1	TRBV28	CASRGQAANTGELFF
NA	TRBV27	CASSLFFGRGTISGNTIYF
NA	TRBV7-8	CASSLSGSSYEQYF
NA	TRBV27	CATTQSGNTGELFF
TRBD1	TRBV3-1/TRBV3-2	CASSQGDRGPDQPQHF
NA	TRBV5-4	CASSLGGTGYDYGYTF
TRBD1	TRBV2	CASSLTTGGSYEQYF
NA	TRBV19	CASRPVSSGNTIYF